This TCR beta chain was identified during a study of OX40 agonist ivuxolimab in advanced cancers. Study-wide context: In this cohort, patients received ivuxolimab, an agonistic anti-OX40 (CD134) antibody. Ivuxolimab was administered intravenously to patients at 0.01 to 10 mg/kg every 2 weeks.

The CDR3 is 16 amino acids. J was trimmed by 2 bases and V by 0 bases; bases with no gene match: 3. The V gene's germline CDR1 is SGHVS and CDR2 FNYEAQ. Profiled with immunoSEQ multiplex PCR; TCRdb holds only in-frame clones, not every one. This table has about 18,000 clones, around 70% appearing once. Patients who had autoimmune disease history or got systemic immunosuppression were left out. The TCR was taken from an adult with an advanced solid tumor such as melanoma, head and neck, liver or kidney cancer. The sequencing here drew on CD4+ or CD8+ T cells sorted from blood, taken in a trial of the OX40 agonist ivuxolimab. This chain uses TRBV7-6 with TRBJ2-1; 8 nucleotides match TRBD2. CDR3 in amino acids: CASSLASSGPYNEQFF. The DNA of the CDR3 is TGTGCCAGCAGCTTAGCATCTAGCGGGCCCTACAATGAGCAGTTCTTC. Full variable domain (rest looked up from reference TRBV7-6 and TRBJ2-1): GAGVSQSPRYKVTKRGQDVALRCDPISGHVSLYWYRQALGQGPEFLTYFNYEAQQDKSGLPNDRFSAERPEGSISTLTIQRTEQRDSAMYRCASSLASSGPYNEQFFGPGTRLTVL.